The 8 T cell receptor beta chains presented below share a single source sample, sequenced in a study of blood T cell repertoires in COVID-19. TCRdb keeps only in-frame clones here, not all; method: immunoSEQ multiplex PCR. The sample has 400,000 or so clones; roughly nine tenths are singletons. Sample: PBMCs or T cells enriched from blood (not recorded which). The receptors were sampled from a man aged 25-45 years who had recovered from COVID-19.

The table lists this clone with a count of one. The V and J genes are TRBV7-2 and TRBJ1-5, with D unresolved. The CDR3 loop spans 15 amino acids. Germline V gene data show CDR1 as SGHTA and CDR2 as FQGNSA. V lost 1 base, J lost 4 bases, and 11 bases lay in between. The CDR3 coding sequence is TGTGCCAGCAGCTTAGTCAGCGAGGGTAATCAGCCCCAGCATTTT. It translates to CASSLVSEGNQPQHF.

V gene TRBV5-1 combines with J gene TRBJ2-5, with 7 bases fitting TRBD2. CDR3 length: 14 amino acids. Germline lookup yields CDR1 SGHRS and CDR2 YFSETQ. The trim removed 5 bases at V and 2 bases at J, leaving 6 bases unmatched. CDR3 DNA sequence: TGCGCCAGCAGGGCCACTAGCGCACAAGAGACCCAGTACTTC. Protein: CASRATSAQETQYF.

The chain combines TRBV28 with TRBJ2-7; 9 bases are a match to TRBD2. V was pared by 2 bases and J by 7 bases, with 12 bases of the junction left unmatched. CDR3 length: 16 amino acids. CDR1 MDHEN and CDR2 SYDVKM come from the germline V gene. This chain's CDR3 is CASSLGLAGRITEQYF. The CDR3 coding sequence is TGTGCCAGCAGTTTAGGGCTAGCGGGGCGAATAACTGAGCAGTACTTC. Looking up the rest from reference TRBV28 and TRBJ2-7 gives the full variable domain: DVKVTQSSRYLVKRTGEKVFLECVQDMDHENMFWYRQDPGLGLRLIYFSYDVKMKEKGDIPEGYSVSREKKERFSLILESASTNQTSMYLCASSLGLAGRITEQYFGPGTRLTVT.

The rearrangement joins TRBV6-5 to TRBJ2-1; no reliable D call. This CDR3 comprises 13 residues. Germline V gene lookup returns CDR1 MNHEY and CDR2 SVGAGI. Trimming left V 10 bases short and J 0 bases short, with 10 bases between. The CDR3: CATASGSYNEQFF. For the CDR3, the DNA is TGTGCCACAGCTTCAGGCTCCTACAATGAGCAGTTCTTC.

The V call is TRBV14, the J call TRBJ2-1; D is undetermined. V was pared by 4 bases and J by 4 bases, with 17 bases between. The V gene's germline CDR1 is SGHDN and CDR2 FVKESK. The CDR3 loop spans 16 amino acids. The CDR3 nucleotides are TGTGCCAGCAGCCCACGACTCCACCTCCTTTACAATGAGCAGTTCTTC. Protein sequence: CASSPRLHLLYNEQFF.

This sequence joins TRBV6-5 and TRBJ2-7; no definite D call. The CDR3 runs 14 residues. Trimming removed 5 bases at V and 0 bases at J, with 11 bases between. Germline loops: CDR1 MNHEY, CDR2 SVGAGI. The CDR3 here is CASSPRYDSYEQYF. As DNA, the CDR3 is TGTGCCAGCAGTCCCCGGTACGACTCCTACGAGCAGTACTTC.

V and J are TRBV5-4 and TRBJ2-4; 7 positions match TRBD1. The length of the CDR3 is 13 residues. V was clipped by 2 bases and J by 5 bases; unmatched bases: 1. Looked up from germline, CDR1 is SGHNT and CDR2 is YYREEE (reference sequence). CDR3 nucleotides: TGTGCCAGCAGCTTCGGACAGGAAAACATTCAGTACTTC. This gives the protein CASSFGQENIQYF.

The gene calls are TRBV28 and TRBJ1-2; tentative D call: TRBD1 (6 bases). Per germline, CDR1 MDHEN and CDR2 SYDVKM. V was shortened by 6 bases and J by 4 bases, with 12 bases between the two germline ends. The CDR3 length is 13 residues. In nucleotides, the CDR3 is TGTGCCAGCAGGGTGGACAGTCCCTATGGCTACACCTTC. Translating it yields CASRVDSPYGYTF.